The 27 T cell receptor beta chains given below trace back to one sample, sequenced in a study of post-analysis software for immune sequencing data. Prepared libraries of TCR beta cDNA carried unique molecular identifiers. TCRdb reprocessed the PCR reads via MiXCR and lists one record per CDR3 protein. The sample lists about 820,000 distinct CDR3 sequences; approximately 50% were seen once. Notes on the study in general: Elevated frequency relative to controls characterized four or five TRBV segments in patients, TRBV5-6, TRBV5-1 and TRBV20-1 among them.

For these TCRs, the target antigens are not known. Sequencing was done on a sample of blood. The receptors originated from a girl between 5 and 17 years old with multiple sclerosis.

The chain combines TRBV6-5 with TRBJ1-2, with TRBD1 as a possible D gene (6 bases). The V gene lost 4 bases and the J gene lost 5 bases, with 17 bases spanning the gap. Germline loops: CDR1 MNHEY, CDR2 SVGAGI. The CDR3 totals 15 residues. This CDR3 is CASSSRDTGMYGYTF. The CDR3 nucleotides read TGTGCCAGCAGTTCCCGGGACACCGGAATGTATGGCTACACCTTC.

This clonotype was counted a few times. The chain combines TRBV10-3 with TRBJ2-5; 8 bases line up with TRBD1. Trimming took 6 bases from V and 3 from J; bases not matched to a gene: 15. The CDR3 length is 17 residues. The germline gives CDR1 ENHRY, CDR2 SYGVKD. The CDR3 sequence is CAISRDRGLRSKETQYF. CDR3 DNA: TGTGCCATCAGCCGTGACAGGGGCCTTCGCTCGAAAGAGACCCAGTACTTC.

This clonotype was detected only a few times. The chain links TRBV10-3 to TRBJ2-7; D call uncertain. This CDR3 has 13 residues. Trimming shortened V by 7 bases and J by 1 base, and 11 bases separated the two germline ends. Germline V gene data show CDR1 as ENHRY and CDR2 as SYGVKD. This CDR3 is CAITIDRSYEQYF. In nucleotides, the CDR3 is TGTGCCATCACCATAGACCGGTCCTACGAGCAGTACTTC.

V gene TRBV5-1 combines with J gene TRBJ2-2; TRBD1 agrees at 12 bases. The CDR3 covers 16 residues. CDR1 is SGHRS and CDR2 is YFSETQ in the germline V gene. With V trimmed by 7 bases and J by 6 bases, 10 bases remained unmatched. The CDR3 sequence is CASYPPGQGASGELFF. The CDR3 DNA is TGCGCCAGCTACCCCCCGGGACAGGGGGCATCCGGGGAGCTGTTTTTT.

This clonotype was seen a few times. The chain joins TRBV10-3 to TRBJ2-5; a weak D match, TRBD1 (5 bases). The V end was cut by 0 bases, the J end by 1 base, with 12 bases between. CDR3 length: 16 amino acids. CDR1 is ENHRY, CDR2 SYGVKD, per germline. This chain's CDR3 is CAISESMSGFQETQYF. The CDR3 region has the DNA TGTGCCATCAGTGAGTCGATGTCAGGGTTCCAAGAGACCCAGTACTTC.

Details on this clonotype: Being one base from a much bigger clone, this may be a read error. V gene TRBV15 combines with J gene TRBJ2-7; 7 bases align to TRBD2. V lost 5 bases, J lost 5 bases, and 12 bases stayed unmatched. This CDR3 is 15 amino acids long. The V gene's germline CDR1 is LNHNV and CDR2 YYDKDF (reference sequence). CDR3 in amino acids: CATSRLRDYLDEQYF. In nucleotides, the CDR3 is TGTGCCACCAGCCGCCTGAGGGACTATTTGGACGAGCAGTACTTC.

This clonotype has only a few counts. The rearrangement uses TRBV7-9 and TRBJ1-5; a weak D match, TRBD1 (5 bases). V was shortened by 5 bases and J by 3 bases, with 11 bases between the two germline ends. The CDR3 runs 14 residues. The germline V gene encodes CDR1 SEHNR and CDR2 FQNEAQ (reference sequence). CDR3 DNA: TGTGCCAGCAGCCCCGACAGTCACAATCAGCCCCAGCATTTT. Protein sequence: CASSPDSHNQPQHF. The entire variable domain, with the rest obtained from reference TRBV7-9 and TRBJ1-5, is as follows: DTGVSQNPRHKITKRGQNVTFRCDPISEHNRLYWYRQTLGQGPEFLTYFQNEAQLEKSRLLSDRFSAERPKGSFSTLEIQRTEQGDSAMYLCASSPDSHNQPQHFGDGTRLSIL.

This clonotype occurred a few times. The chain carries TRBV6-5 and TRBJ1-5; 9 positions agree with TRBD1. Trimming removed 5 bases from V and 7 bases from J; junction bases left unmatched: 6. Germline V gene sequence: CDR1 MNHEY, CDR2 SVGAGI. This CDR3 is built from 14 residues. CDR3 DNA: TGTGCCAGCAGTCCGGACAGGGGAGGCCAGCCCCAGCATTTT. Encoded protein: CASSPDRGGQPQHF.

The chain recombines TRBV6-6 with TRBJ1-1; D not certain. CDR3 size: 11 residues. Germline V gene data show CDR1 as MNHNY and CDR2 as SVGAGI (reference sequence). The V end lost 11 bases, the J end lost 5 bases, and 12 bases lay between the germline ends. The CDR3 loop is CAVGVLTEAFF. Here the CDR3 DNA reads TGTGCCGTAGGCGTTCTAACTGAAGCTTTCTTT.

This clonotype was seen just once. The V gene is TRBV7-2, the J gene TRBJ1-2, with TRBD1 identical over 11 bases. V lost 4 bases and J lost 7; bases outside the gene matches: 5. CDR1 is SGHTA, CDR2 FQGNSA, per germline. This CDR3 region has 14 residues. Written as DNA, the CDR3 is TGTGCCAGCAGCTCCCAGGGACAGGGGGTTGGCTACACCTTC. Translation gives CASSSQGQGVGYTF.

The V and J genes are TRBV29-1 and TRBJ2-7; a weak D match, TRBD1 (8 bases). There are 15 residues in the CDR3. CDR1 and CDR2 (germline): SQVTM, ANQGSEA. V lost 0 bases and J 0 bases, leaving 12 bases between the germline ends. In DNA form, the CDR3 reads TGCAGCGTTGAAGAGGGGGGGACAGGCTCCTACGAGCAGTACTTC. Translated: CSVEEGGTGSYEQYF.

This clonotype was counted only a few times. The chain carries TRBV7-2 and TRBJ2-7, with a weak D call TRBD2 (5 bases). The germline CDR1 and CDR2 sequences are SGHTA and FQGNSA. The CDR3 is 14 residues long. V lost 4 bases and J 5 bases, leaving 15 bases between the germline ends. The CDR3 nucleotides are TGTGCCAGCAGCTCCGGACTTGCGCCCCACGAGCAGTACTTC. Residues: CASSSGLAPHEQYF. The variable domain in full, with the rest retrieved from reference TRBV7-2 and TRBJ2-7, is GAGVSQSPSNKVTEKGKDVELRCDPISGHTALYWYRQSLGQGLEFLIYFQGNSAPDKSGLPSDRFSAERTGGSVSTLTIQRTQQEDSAVYLCASSSGLAPHEQYFGPGTRLTVT.

V usage is TRBV5-1 and J usage is TRBJ2-1, with D perhaps given as TRBD1 or TRBD2 (6 bases each). Trimming stripped 0 bases from V and 7 bases from J, with 14 bases between. Germline V gives CDR1 SGHRS, CDR2 YFSETQ. CDR3 length equals 15 residues. CDR3: CASSLAGASRNEQFF. The CDR3 DNA is TGCGCCAGCAGCTTGGCGGGGGCCTCTCGGAATGAGCAGTTCTTC.

In its sample, this clonotype was seen a few times. This chain joins TRBV15 and TRBJ2-1, with D unresolved. This CDR3 is built from 12 residues. CDR1 and CDR2 from the germline V gene are LNHNV and YYDKDF (reference sequence). Trimming took 0 bases from V and 8 from J, leaving 5 bases between them. Here the CDR3 reads CATSRDSYEQFF. The CDR3 DNA reads as TGTGCCACCAGCAGAGATAGCTATGAGCAGTTCTTC.

V gene TRBV7-3 combines with J gene TRBJ1-5, with 7 nucleotides matching TRBD1. This CDR3 region has 15 residues. Germline lookup yields CDR1 SGHTA and CDR2 FQGTGA. The J segment lost 5 bases and the V segment lost 2 bases, leaving 6 bases of the junction unmatched. The CDR3 loop reads CASSLGGQLDQPQHF. In nucleotides, the CDR3 is TGTGCCAGCAGCTTAGGGGGACAGCTCGATCAGCCCCAGCATTTT.

As for this clonotype: This CDR3 is missing its conserved last phenylalanine or tryptophan, likely due to a read error. The V call is TRBV7-9, the J call TRBJ2-7, with 10 bases fitting TRBD2. With V trimmed by 5 bases and J by 0 bases, 7 bases remained unmatched. Germline V gene sequence: CDR1 SEHNR, CDR2 FQNEAQ (reference sequence). There are 16 residues in the CDR3. The CDR3, as DNA: TGTGCCAGCAGCCCAGGTCTAGCGGGGGACTCCTACGAGCAGTACATC. This encodes CASSPGLAGDSYEQYI.

The chain carries TRBV7-8 and TRBJ2-1; TRBD2 aligns across 13 bases. This CDR3 has 20 residues. Germline values: CDR1 SGHVS, CDR2 FQNEAQ. V lost 1 base, J lost 1 base, and 10 bases stayed unmatched. CDR3 protein: CASSLGGGTSGIESYNEQFF. DNA for the CDR3: TGTGCCAGCAGCTTAGGAGGGGGGACTAGCGGGATTGAGTCCTACAATGAGCAGTTCTTC.

V gene TRBV11-2 combines with J gene TRBJ2-4; D ambiguous. V gave up 6 bases and J gave up 6 bases, with 9 bases separating them. The CDR3 sequence is 12 residues long. Germline values: CDR1 SGHAT, CDR2 FQNNGV. CDR3 DNA: TGTGCCAGCAGTCAGACGGGAAACATTCAGTACTTC. This sequence encodes CASSQTGNIQYF. Full variable domain (outside the CDR3, taken from reference TRBV11-2 and TRBJ2-4): EAGVAQSPRYKIIEKRQSVAFWCNPISGHATLYWYQQILGQGPKLLIQFQNNGVVDDSQLPKDRFSAERLKGVDSTLKIQPAKLEDSAVYLCASSQTGNIQYFGAGTRLSVL.

The sample holds one count of this clonotype. V is TRBV6-2 or TRBV6-3 and J is TRBJ2-1, with D maybe TRBD2 (5 bases). From germline, CDR1 is MNHEY and CDR2 SVGEGT. The CDR3 extends over 15 amino acids. V was trimmed by 8 bases and J by 0 bases, leaving 14 bases between them. The CDR3 coding sequence is TGTGCCAGCGCAGAGCGGTTGGACTCCTACAATGAGCAGTTCTTC. This sequence encodes CASAERLDSYNEQFF.

This clonotype was recorded a few times. This rearrangement joins TRBV29-1 to TRBJ2-1; 9 bases align to TRBD2. V was pared by 4 bases and J by 8 bases, with 6 bases of the junction left unmatched. CDR3 size: 13 residues. CDR1 SQVTM and CDR2 ANQGSEA come from the germline V gene. In DNA, the CDR3 is TGCAGCGTTGGTTTAGCGGGAGACTATGAGCAGTTCTTC. This encodes CSVGLAGDYEQFF.

The rearrangement uses TRBV5-1 and TRBJ2-5; 7 positions agree with TRBD1. The germline gives CDR1 SGHRS, CDR2 YFSETQ. The CDR3 has 14 residues. With 6 bases clipped from V and 2 bases from J, the junction kept 7 bases outside the gene matches. The CDR3 here is CASTVQGIQETQYF. The DNA for the CDR3 is TGCGCCAGCACGGTACAGGGGATTCAAGAGACCCAGTACTTC.

The J gene is TRBJ2-7, the V gene TRBV6-6, with D tentatively TRBD1 (6 bases). Between the trimmed V and J ends, which lost 2 bases and 0 bases, there was a span of 11 bases. The CDR3 has 15 amino acids. In germline, CDR1 is MNHNY, CDR2 SVGAGI (reference sequence). The DNA for the CDR3 is TGTGCCAGCAGTTACCAGGGGCGAAGCTCCTACGAGCAGTACTTC. Protein product: CASSYQGRSSYEQYF.

The genes are TRBV12-3 or TRBV12-4 and TRBJ1-1; D is ambiguous. The CDR3 has 14 residues. V gave up 3 bases and J gave up 7 bases, with 15 bases separating them. The CDR3 loop is CASSFHSRDGEAFF. In DNA, the CDR3 is TGTGCCAGCAGTTTTCACAGTCGTGATGGTGAAGCTTTCTTT.

This clonotype was observed once. The J gene is TRBJ1-2, the V gene TRBV7-8; 9 nucleotides match TRBD1. The CDR3 sequence is 18 residues long. CDR1 and CDR2 from the germline V gene are SGHVS and FQNEAQ. V was pared by 5 bases and J by 7 bases, with 20 bases of the junction left unmatched. CDR3 nucleotides: TGTGCCAGCAGCCTGTACTTGGGACAGGGCTCAGGTCTGGCTGGCTACACCTTC. Encoded protein: CASSLYLGQGSGLAGYTF. Variable domain in full (rest from reference TRBV7-8 and TRBJ1-2): GAGVSQSPRYKVAKRGQDVALRCDPISGHVSLFWYQQALGQGPEFLTYFQNEAQLDKSGLPSDRFFAERPEGSVSTLKIQRTQQEDSAVYLCASSLYLGQGSGLAGYTFGSGTRLTVV.

The CDR3 loop is CSVVGGADVYGYTF. For the CDR3, the DNA is TGCAGCGTTGTCGGAGGGGCCGACGTCTATGGCTACACCTTC. V usage is TRBV29-1 and J usage is TRBJ1-2; tentative D call: TRBD1 (5 bases). This CDR3 spans 14 amino acids. The germline V gene encodes CDR1 SQVTM and CDR2 ANQGSEA. V lost 4 bases and J 4 bases, leaving 16 bases between the germline ends.

The V gene is TRBV27, the J gene TRBJ2-1, with D hard to call. V dropped 2 bases and J dropped 3 bases, with 11 bases sitting between them. The CDR3 consists of 15 residues. CDR1 MNHEY and CDR2 SMNVEV come from the germline V gene (reference sequence). CDR3 in amino acids: CASSLADPVYNEQFF. Written as DNA, the CDR3 is TGTGCCAGCAGTTTAGCGGACCCCGTCTACAATGAGCAGTTCTTC.

In this sample, this clonotype turned up a few times. The chain recombines TRBV10-3 with TRBJ1-4; D is unclear. This CDR3 is 14 amino acids long. V lost 3 bases and J lost 5, with 10 bases in between. The germline V gene has CDR1 ENHRY and CDR2 SYGVKD. In nucleotides, the CDR3 is TGTGCCATCAGTGAAGGTCCTAGAAATGAAAAACTGTTTTTT. Translating gives CAISEGPRNEKLFF.